Below are 29 T cell receptor beta chains sequenced from a single sample in a study of T-cell memory formation after mild COVID-19. TCRdb redid the calling of the 5' RACE reads with MiXCR, one entry per CDR3 protein. The sample records around 340,000 distinct CDR3 sequences, 10% to 15% being singletons. Sequencing was performed on PBMCs or a T cell subset sorted from them (not recorded which). These receptors were taken from a man aged 18 to 30 who had mild COVID-19 (a few samples of this study predate the infection). Cell type and time point are not known.

This clonotype appeared a few times. The rearrangement joins TRBV7-9 to TRBJ2-3, with 8 bases matching TRBD1. After removal of 5 bases from V and 5 bases from J, the junction contained 9 bases not matched to a gene. The CDR3 contains 15 residues. In germline, CDR1 is SEHNR, CDR2 FQNEAQ (reference sequence). The CDR3 reads CASSSTGGVLDTQYF. The CDR3 region has the DNA TGTGCCAGCAGCAGTACAGGGGGTGTATTAGATACGCAGTATTTT.

There are a few counts of this clonotype. The chain combines TRBV4-1 with TRBJ2-4; TRBD1 aligns across 7 bases. The CDR3 covers 12 residues. V shed 4 bases and J 8 bases; nucleotides not matched to a gene: 2. Germline-derived CDR1 and CDR2 are MGHRA and YSYEKL. CDR3 bases: TGCGCCAGCAGCCTCGACAGGGACATTCAGTACTTC. Encoded protein: CASSLDRDIQYF.

This clonotype occurred a few times. The rearrangement links TRBV11-2 to TRBJ1-4; no clear D gene. Per the germline V gene, CDR1 is SGHAT and CDR2 is FQNNGV. V dropped 3 bases and J dropped 10 bases, with 15 bases sitting between them. The CDR3 loop spans 14 amino acids. CDR3 residues: CASSFQAGWVKLFF. The DNA of the CDR3 is TGTGCCAGCAGCTTCCAGGCGGGATGGGTAAAACTGTTTTTT.

This clonotype was found a few times. This chain connects TRBV11-2 to TRBJ2-5; 9 nucleotides align to TRBD2. The germline gives CDR1 SGHAT, CDR2 FQNNGV. The CDR3 length is 16 residues. V shed 3 bases, J shed 2 bases, and the junction held 7 bases outside the gene matches. CDR3 in amino acids: CASSFLAGPRQETQYF. In DNA form, the CDR3 reads TGTGCCAGCAGCTTCCTAGCGGGGCCGCGACAAGAGACCCAGTACTTC. Drawing the rest from reference TRBV11-2 and TRBJ2-5, the complete variable domain is EAGVAQSPRYKIIEKRQSVAFWCNPISGHATLYWYQQILGQGPKLLIQFQNNGVVDDSQLPKDRFSAERLKGVDSTLKIQPAKLEDSAVYLCASSFLAGPRQETQYFGPGTRLLVL.

The gene calls are TRBV24-1 and TRBJ2-3; 9 bases are shared with TRBD2. In germline, CDR1 is KGHDR, CDR2 SFDVKD. Losses at the gene ends were 8 bases for V and 5 bases for J; bases not matched to a gene: 7. This CDR3 contains 14 residues. As DNA, the CDR3 is TGTGCCACCACGGGCGGGGGGGGTGGAGATACGCAGTATTTT. Protein product: CATTGGGGGDTQYF.

This clonotype was counted a few times. The chain combines TRBV2 with TRBJ1-5; no definite D call. The CDR3 contains 13 residues. The germline V and J ends were trimmed by 8 bases and 0 bases, with 8 bases remaining between them. Germline CDR1 is SNHLY and CDR2 is FYNNEI. The CDR3 sequence: CASSNSSNQPQHF. CDR3 DNA sequence: TGTGCCAGCTCCAACAGTAGCAATCAGCCCCAGCATTTT.

This clonotype was counted ten times or more. The rearrangement joins TRBV6-1 to TRBJ1-5; 7 bases fit TRBD1. Trimming at V came to 4 bases and at J to 5 bases, leaving 8 bases not matched to a gene. The CDR3 has 15 residues. The germline V gene has CDR1 MNHNS and CDR2 SASEGT. CDR3: CASSGLTGLDQPQHF. DNA of the CDR3: TGTGCCAGCAGTGGATTGACAGGGTTGGATCAGCCCCAGCATTTT.

This sequence joins TRBV20-1 and TRBJ1-2; D is possibly TRBD1 (6 bases). V gave up 6 bases and J gave up 4 bases, with 12 bases separating them. The CDR3 is 12 residues long. The germline CDR1 and CDR2 sequences are DFQATT and SNEGSKA (reference sequence). The CDR3 sequence is CSAPDSFYGYTF. The CDR3 region has the DNA TGCAGTGCCCCGGACAGCTTCTATGGCTACACCTTC.

Comment on this clonotype: The conserved phenylalanine or tryptophan is not found at the CDR3 terminus, so this likely reflects a read error. V and J are TRBV20-1 and TRBJ1-4, with D hard to call. The germline CDR1 and CDR2 sequences are DFQATT and SNEGSKA (reference sequence). V shed 3 bases and J shed 1 base, with 6 bases lying between them. The CDR3 covers 13 residues. CDR3 region: CSASFRTNEKLFC. The DNA of the CDR3 is TGCAGTGCTAGTTTCCGAACTAATGAAAAACTGTTTTGT.

CDR3 nucleotide sequence: TGCGCCACCTACGCCGGGACTAGCGGGGAGAATGAGCAGTTCTTC. Its translation: CATYAGTSGENEQFF. The chain joins TRBV5-1 to TRBJ2-1; the match to TRBD2 covers 13 bases. This CDR3 has 15 amino acids. CDR1 SGHRS and CDR2 YFSETQ come from the germline V gene. Trimming at V came to 9 bases and at J to 7 bases, leaving 10 bases not matched to a gene.

This chain links TRBV2 with TRBJ2-3; D gene uncertain. The CDR3 has 14 amino acids. CDR1 is SNHLY and CDR2 is FYNNEI in the germline V gene. With 5 bases removed from V and 4 bases from J, the gap between germline ends came to 13 bases. The CDR3 here is CASSRYTEADTQYF. The CDR3 nucleotides are TGTGCCAGCAGTAGGTATACCGAGGCAGATACGCAGTATTTT.

This clonotype turned up a few times. The V and J genes are TRBV4-1 and TRBJ2-7; 10 positions match TRBD1. The length of the CDR3 is 16 residues. Germline lookup yields CDR1 MGHRA and CDR2 YSYEKL. J lost 6 bases, V lost 1 base, and 9 bases had no gene match. The CDR3 loop reads CASSQGGGQGLCEQYV. For the CDR3, the DNA is TGCGCCAGCAGCCAAGGGGGGGGACAGGGGCTCTGCGAGCAGTACGTC.

This clonotype showed up just a few times. The chain joins TRBV5-5 to TRBJ1-2, with D possibly being TRBD1 (5 bases). Germline CDR1 and CDR2: SGHKS and YYEKEE (reference sequence). The V end was cut by 1 base, the J end by 5 bases, with 9 bases between. The CDR3 has 13 amino acids. DNA of the CDR3: TGTGCCAGCAGCTTGAGACAGCTATATGGCTACACCTTC. Translation gives CASSLRQLYGYTF.

This rearrangement joins TRBV7-9 to TRBJ2-2; D unclear. CDR1 SEHNR and CDR2 FQNEAQ come from the germline V gene (reference sequence). The CDR3 sequence is 13 residues long. The V and J ends lost 5 bases and 3 bases respectively, with 7 bases between them. The CDR3 reads CASSAAYTGELFF. In DNA form, the CDR3 reads TGTGCCAGCAGCGCAGCATACACCGGGGAGCTGTTTTTT.

The J gene is TRBJ2-2, the V gene TRBV11-2; D possibly corresponds to TRBD2 (5 bases). Trimming removed 4 bases from V and 7 bases from J, with 7 bases in between. Per the germline V gene, CDR1 is SGHAT and CDR2 is FQNNGV. CDR3 length equals 12 residues. As DNA, the CDR3 is TGTGCCAGCAGCTCGGGGTACGGGGAGCTGTTTTTT. The encoded protein is CASSSGYGELFF.

The sample holds a few counts of this clonotype. This chain uses TRBV7-9 with TRBJ1-1, with TRBD1 matching 11 bases. The ends lost 5 bases at V and 1 base at J; junction bases unmatched: 9. The CDR3 sequence is 17 residues long. Germline V gene sequence: CDR1 SEHNR, CDR2 FQNEAQ (reference sequence). In DNA, the CDR3 is TGTGCCAGCAGCAACATAGGACAGGGGGCCTCGAACACTGAAGCTTTCTTT. Amino acid sequence: CASSNIGQGASNTEAFF.

The chain combines TRBV29-1 with TRBJ2-6; no firm D call. This CDR3 is built from 13 residues. V was pared by 6 bases and J by 0 bases, with 6 bases between. The germline CDR1 and CDR2 sequences are SQVTM and ANQGSEA. The CDR3 region is CSVTLSGANVLTF. The CDR3 region has the DNA TGCAGCGTGACTCTCTCTGGGGCCAACGTCCTGACTTTC.

Points on this clonotype: A much larger clone differs by one base, so this may be a read error. V gene TRBV5-6 combines with J gene TRBJ1-5; D unclear. The CDR3 runs 15 residues. Germline values: CDR1 SGHDT, CDR2 YYEEEE. V was shortened by 1 base and J by 7 bases, with 15 bases between the two germline ends. The CDR3 is CASSLRRKGGQPQHF. In DNA, the CDR3 is TGTGCCAGCAGCTTGCGCCGGAAGGGTGGACAGCCCCAGCATTTT. Supplemented by reference TRBV5-6 and TRBJ1-5, the full variable domain reads DAGVTQSPTHLIKTRGQQVTLRCSPKSGHDTVSWYQQALGQGPQFIFQYYEEEERQRGNFPDRFSGHQFPNYSSELNVNALLLGDSALYLCASSLRRKGGQPQHFGDGTRLSIL.

This chain connects TRBV7-9 to TRBJ2-3; TRBD1 aligns across 7 bases. J gave up 3 bases and V 8 bases, and 11 bases lay outside the gene matches. This CDR3 region has 15 residues. Germline values: CDR1 SEHNR, CDR2 FQNEAQ (reference sequence). The CDR3 sequence is CASAPRTGATDTQYF. The CDR3 region has the DNA TGTGCCAGCGCGCCCCGAACAGGGGCGACAGATACGCAGTATTTT.

This clonotype showed up just a few times. The chain links TRBV2 to TRBJ2-7, with D hard to call. The CDR3 is made up of 8 amino acids. Germline V gene lookup returns CDR1 SNHLY and CDR2 FYNNEI. CDR3 protein: CGVGEQYV. The CDR3 DNA reads TGTGGGGTTGGCGAGCAGTACGTC.

This clonotype was recorded a few times. This rearrangement joins TRBV4-2 to TRBJ2-3; TRBD2 agrees at 8 bases. The CDR3 runs 16 residues. Germline-derived CDR1 and CDR2 are LGHNA and YNFKEQ. J lost 7 bases, V lost 1 base, and 10 bases had no gene match. The CDR3: CASSQASGGPGNTQYF. In DNA, the CDR3 is TGTGCCAGCAGCCAAGCCTCGGGGGGGCCAGGTAATACGCAGTATTTT.

This rearrangement joins TRBV24-1 to TRBJ1-5; possible D gene TRBD1, 5 bases. Germline CDR1 is KGHDR and CDR2 is SFDVKD. This CDR3 contains 15 residues. V dropped 12 bases and J dropped 2 bases, with 19 bases sitting between them. CDR3 sequence: CAPLGQGVRNQPQHF. The CDR3 region has the DNA TGTGCCCCGTTGGGGCAGGGCGTTCGCAATCAGCCCCAGCATTTT.

CDR3 residues: CASTGHGGDGYTF. The CDR3, as DNA: TGTGCCAGCACCGGACACGGAGGGGATGGCTACACCTTC. V usage is TRBV6-4 and J usage is TRBJ1-2; a possible D gene is TRBD1 (5 bases). Germline CDR1 is MRHNA and CDR2 is SNTAGT. This CDR3 has 13 residues. The V end was cut by 7 bases, the J end by 6 bases, with 15 bases between.

V is TRBV5-1 and J is TRBJ1-5; no reliable D call. The CDR3 totals 15 residues. Per the germline V gene, CDR1 is SGHRS and CDR2 is YFSETQ. Trimming took 0 bases from V and 3 from J, leaving 10 bases between them. The CDR3 DNA follows: TGCGCCAGCAGCTTGGACAGCCCCCTCAATCAGCCCCAGCATTTT. This translates into CASSLDSPLNQPQHF.

The chain carries TRBV12-3 or TRBV12-4 and TRBJ1-2; D remains ambiguous. The CDR3 has 13 residues. Trimming took off 1 base at V and 8 bases at J, with 11 bases between the two ends. The CDR3 sequence is CASSLGGPLGYTF. CDR3 in DNA: TGTGCCAGCAGTTTAGGAGGACCCTTGGGCTACACCTTC.

The V and J genes are TRBV6-1 and TRBJ1-2; TRBD1 matches 9 bases. The CDR3 is made up of 15 amino acids. Germline V gene lookup returns CDR1 MNHNS and CDR2 SASEGT. With V trimmed by 5 bases and J by 4 bases, 8 bases remained unmatched. CDR3 bases: TGTGCCAGCAGTAGAAACAGGGGGCACGGCTATGGCTACACCTTC. Translated: CASSRNRGHGYGYTF.

The chain links TRBV12-3 or TRBV12-4 to TRBJ2-4, with D perhaps matching TRBD1 (6 bases). The ends were cut back, 1 base at V and 10 bases at J, with 14 bases in the middle. The CDR3 spans 14 residues. The CDR3 spells CASSLDTGQWIQYF. DNA of the CDR3: TGTGCCAGCAGTTTAGATACAGGGCAGTGGATTCAGTACTTC.

This clonotype has a handful of counts. The chain carries TRBV5-1 and TRBJ2-3; the match to TRBD2 covers 7 bases. After removal of 0 bases from V and 6 bases from J, the junction contained 10 bases not matched to a gene. CDR3 size: 16 residues. Germline V gene sequence: CDR1 SGHRS, CDR2 YFSETQ. CDR3 sequence reads: CASSLADSGLGDTQYF. CDR3 bases: TGCGCCAGCAGCTTGGCCGATAGCGGGCTAGGGGATACGCAGTATTTT.

The chain recombines TRBV9 with TRBJ2-7; 11 bases line up with TRBD2. The CDR3 sequence is 15 residues long. Germline CDR1 SGDLS, CDR2 YYNGEE. The ends lost 4 bases at V and 6 bases at J; junction bases unmatched: 9. The CDR3 reads CASSPRLAGGPEQYF. In nucleotides, the CDR3 is TGTGCCAGCAGCCCCCGGTTAGCGGGGGGGCCCGAGCAGTACTTC.